A single sample is the source of the 2 T cell receptor beta chains below, sequenced in a study of T cell responses to AZD1222 COVID-19 vaccine. Profiling relied on immunoSEQ multiplex PCR, and the TCRdb table lists in-frame clones only, not all of them. The data show around 78,000 clones, roughly nine tenths seen once. Material: peripheral blood, obtained on day 0 of AZD1222 vaccination. These receptor sequences come from an adult in good health.

The V gene is TRBV2, the J gene TRBJ2-2; the match to TRBD1 covers 7 bases. V gave up 4 bases and J gave up 4 bases; unmatched junction bases: 6. Germline CDR1 and CDR2: SNHLY and FYNNEI. CDR3 length: 15 residues. CDR3 coding DNA: TGTGCCAGCAGTGGACAGGGCGACCTCACCGGGGAGCTGTTTTTT. This codes for CASSGQGDLTGELFF.

With respect to this clone: A read error may account for a junction end that differs from germline. The chain recombines TRBV6-5 with TRBJ1-4; no reliable D call. The CDR3 length is 11 residues. Germline V gene lookup returns CDR1 MNHEY and CDR2 SVGAGI. The CDR3 is CASSYAEDRRF. The CDR3 nucleotides are TGTGCCAGCAGTTACGCCGAAGATCGAAGATTT.